A single sample gave rise to the 10 T cell receptor beta chains below, sequenced in a study of radiation and T cells in renal cell carcinoma. Using immunoSEQ multiplex PCR, the repertoire was profiled, and TCRdb retains in-frame clones only, with some absent. The sample holds tens of thousands of clones, 65% to 80% seen once. The time point denotes: baseline pretreatment blood. This sample's treatment: 15 Gy SBRT to primary tumor, nephrectomy 4 weeks later. Sample: blood, taken from a patient whose treatment included radiotherapy and nephrectomy. The receptor source for this set is a man between 60 and 70 years old with renal cell carcinoma.

The rearrangement links TRBV9 to TRBJ2-3; D assignment may be TRBD1 or TRBD2 (5 bases each). This CDR3 is built from 14 residues. V was shortened by 4 bases and J by 4 bases, with 13 bases between the two germline ends. Germline V CDR1 and CDR2: SGDLS, YYNGEE. Written as DNA, the CDR3 is TGTGCCAGCAGCCCTTTACGAGGGGCAGATACGCAGTATTTT. Translating it yields CASSPLRGADTQYF.

V usage is TRBV20-1 and J usage is TRBJ2-3, with D uncertain. CDR1 and CDR2 (germline): DFQATT, SNEGSKA (reference sequence). The CDR3 is 11 residues long. The ends were cut back, 7 bases at V and 5 bases at J, with 10 bases in the middle. The CDR3 sequence: CSGAWEDTQYF. The CDR3 coding sequence is TGCAGTGGGGCGTGGGAAGATACGCAGTATTTT.

The chain uses TRBV7-2 and TRBJ2-2; unclear D gene. Trimming removed 6 bases from V and 8 bases from J, with 19 bases in between. In germline, CDR1 is SGHTA, CDR2 FQGNSA. The CDR3 is 15 residues long. CDR3 residues: CASSFSPSDSGELFF. The CDR3 DNA reads TGTGCCAGCAGTTTTTCCCCCTCGGATTCAGGGGAGCTGTTTTTT.

The chain has TRBV7-2 and TRBJ2-7, with 11 bases lining up with TRBD2. The trim removed 1 base at V and 3 bases at J, leaving 2 bases unmatched. The CDR3 is made up of 15 amino acids. CDR1 SGHTA and CDR2 FQGNSA come from the germline V gene. CDR3 DNA sequence: TGTGCCAGCAGCTTAGAACTAGCGGGGGACTACGAGCAGTACTTC. Its translation is CASSLELAGDYEQYF.

The genes are TRBV7-2 and TRBJ2-4; possible D gene TRBD1, 6 bases. The CDR3 has 15 amino acids. The ends were cut back, 4 bases at V and 7 bases at J, with 17 bases in the middle. Germline V gives CDR1 SGHTA, CDR2 FQGNSA. CDR3 in DNA: TGTGCCAGCAGCTCCGCAAGGGGGTCCACGAACATTCAGTACTTC. Its translation is CASSSARGSTNIQYF.

In its sample, this clone was seen once. The CDR3, as DNA: TGTGCCACCCAGGCCCCGGCCGGGAGTCATGAGCAGTTCTTC. Its translation is CATQAPAGSHEQFF. The chain is built from TRBV7-9 and TRBJ2-1; tentative D call: TRBD2 (6 bases). The length of the CDR3 is 14 residues. Trimming pared 10 bases from V and 8 bases from J, leaving 21 bases between. Germline values: CDR1 SEHNR, CDR2 FQNEAQ (reference sequence).

Details on this clone: This sample also contains other DNA sequences that code for the same CDR3. The chain carries TRBV2 and TRBJ2-1, with 10 positions matching TRBD2. Germline V gene data show CDR1 as SNHLY and CDR2 as FYNNEI. V lost 6 bases to trimming and J lost 4 bases; unmatched junction nucleotides: 6. This CDR3 contains 15 residues. This CDR3 reads CASSATSGAYNEQFF. Written as DNA, the CDR3 is TGTGCCAGCAGCGCTACTAGCGGGGCGTACAATGAGCAGTTCTTC.

The chain joins TRBV6-5 to TRBJ1-1, with TRBD1 identical over 7 bases. The CDR3 length is 15 residues. Trimming removed 5 bases from V and 2 bases from J; junction bases left unmatched: 8. The germline CDR1 and CDR2 sequences are MNHEY and SVGAGI. CDR3 in amino acids: CASSTSGTVNTEAFF. Here the CDR3 DNA reads TGTGCCAGCAGTACCTCCGGGACAGTCAACACTGAAGCTTTCTTT.

This chain links TRBV15 with TRBJ2-3; 9 nucleotides line up with TRBD1. The CDR3 is made up of 14 amino acids. V shed 4 bases, J shed 7 bases, and the junction held 6 bases outside the gene matches. Germline loops: CDR1 LNHNV, CDR2 YYDKDF (reference sequence). The CDR3 region has the DNA TGTGCCACCAGCATTGGGACAGGGAGAAATACGCAGTATTTT. Translated: CATSIGTGRNTQYF.

The chain uses TRBV5-1 and TRBJ2-1; D is undetermined. The CDR3 loop spans 17 amino acids. V lost 0 bases and J lost 7, with 20 bases in between. Germline CDR1 reads SGHRS; CDR2 reads YFSETQ. The CDR3 protein is CASSLVTRIRRQNEQFF. The CDR3 coding sequence is TGCGCCAGCAGCTTGGTAACGCGGATCCGAAGACAAAATGAGCAGTTCTTC.